These 6 T cell receptor beta chains share one sample of origin, sequenced in a study of blood T cell repertoires in COVID-19. Libraries were prepared by immunoSEQ multiplex PCR; TCRdb keeps only in-frame clonotypes and omits some of them. The table has about 150,000 clones, about 89% seen once. The sample comprised peripheral blood. These receptors were taken from a man aged 50-59 years with acute or convalescent COVID-19.

V and J are TRBV5-6 and TRBJ2-1, with D tentatively TRBD1 (6 bases). CDR1 is SGHDT, CDR2 YYEEEE, per germline. The length of the CDR3 is 14 residues. Trimming left V 0 bases short and J 4 bases short, with 8 bases between. The CDR3 loop is CASSLGQGYNEQFF. CDR3 DNA sequence: TGTGCCAGCAGCTTGGGGCAGGGGTACAATGAGCAGTTCTTC.

The rearrangement uses TRBV29-1 and TRBJ2-2; D is possibly TRBD2 (6 bases). Germline V CDR1 and CDR2: SQVTM, ANQGSEA. The CDR3 runs 13 residues. The CDR3 bases are TGCGGCGGGGCCCGAAAGAACACCGGGGAGCTGTTTTTT. Translated, it gives CGGARKNTGELFF.

The genes are TRBV6-6 and TRBJ2-7; possible D gene TRBD2, 5 bases. This CDR3 is 14 amino acids long. V was pared by 5 bases and J by 7 bases, with 18 bases between. In germline, CDR1 is MNHNY, CDR2 SVGAGI (reference sequence). The CDR3: CASSQRISSGEQYF. CDR3 DNA: TGTGCCAGCAGTCAAAGGATTAGTTCGGGGGAGCAGTACTTC.

CDR3 sequence: CASSLATDSLHGYTF. CDR3 coding DNA: TGTGCCAGCAGCTTAGCCACCGACAGCTTACATGGCTACACCTTC. V is TRBV7-9 and J is TRBJ1-2; TRBD1 is a possible D gene (5 bases). The CDR3 loop spans 15 amino acids. From germline, CDR1 is SEHNR and CDR2 FQNEAQ (reference sequence). The ends were cut back, 0 bases at V and 6 bases at J, with 14 bases in the middle.

The chain employs TRBV6-5 and TRBJ2-7; TRBD1 aligns across 8 bases. Germline assignment: CDR1 MNHEY and CDR2 SVGAGI. V shed 6 bases and J 5 bases; nucleotides not matched to a gene: 9. The CDR3 is 14 amino acids. CDR3: CASSHGAGGHEQYV. CDR3 in DNA: TGTGCCAGCAGCCACGGGGCAGGGGGCCACGAGCAGTACGTC.

In its sample, this clone was seen a few times. The V and J genes are TRBV11-2 and TRBJ1-2; a possible D gene is TRBD1 (5 bases). Trimming shortened V by 0 bases and J by 7 bases, and 6 bases separated the two germline ends. The CDR3 runs to 12 residues. Per germline, CDR1 SGHAT and CDR2 FQNNGV. The CDR3 DNA reads as TGTGCCAGCAGCTTAGAAGGGGTTGGCTACACCTTC. It specifies CASSLEGVGYTF.